This T cell receptor (beta chain) was found in a study of cytomegalovirus exposure and HLA in healthy donors. Study details: Earlier, 150 million to 200 million T cells were analyzed, and some 120 million unique TCR beta sequences were found among them. General study results and limits: An observed cluster of highly shared sequence variants was recorded as a likely sequencing artifact. DRB1 had the most TCR associations and HLA-C the fewest, a later analysis found, with rates varying by HLA locus.

PCR employed 60 Vbeta and 13 Jbeta primers. Using immunoSEQ multiplex PCR, the repertoire was profiled, and TCRdb retains in-frame clones only, with some absent. Recorded for this sample: under 90,000 clones. On this clone: As yet, its antigen is unknown.

Germline V gives CDR1 KGHSH, CDR2 LQKENI. The CDR3 totals 15 residues. Between the trimmed V and J ends, which lost 3 bases and 3 bases, there was a span of 14 bases. Sequenced input: PBMCs. This receptor was taken from a man aged 50 to 59 in good health and CMV-seropositive. This chain uses TRBV18 with TRBJ1-1; tentative D call: TRBD1 (5 bases). CDR3 DNA sequence: TGTGCCAGCTCACCCCCGCAGGGCCTAGACACTGAAGCTTTCTTT. Amino acids: CASSPPQGLDTEAFF.